The entry below describes one T cell receptor beta chain. The data were taken from a study of blood T cell repertoires in COVID-19. Study background: The United States, Italy and Spain provided the acute and convalescent COVID-19 samples. From T cells, B-cell-depleted T cells, or PBMCs came the material, which was cDNA or gDNA.

Per the germline V gene, CDR1 is KGHSH and CDR2 is LQKENI. V shed 0 bases and J 3 bases; nucleotides not matched to a gene: 6. The CDR3 length is 16 residues. As originally analysed: Quantification of nucleated cells was approximated via reference gene primer amplification. The table came from immunoSEQ multiplex PCR; TCRdb's copy has only in-frame clones and leaves some out. The V and J calls and clone size come from that table; D and trimming were worked out from the DNA. This table has about 270,000 clones, approximately 89% appearing once. The sequence was collected from a man aged 35-49 years with active or convalescent COVID-19. The chain joins TRBV18 to TRBJ2-3, with 7 nucleotides matching TRBD2. Sequenced: peripheral blood. CDR3 nucleotide sequence: TGTGCCAGCTCACCACCGGGCGGCGGGGGTACAGATACGCAGTATTTT. Translated: CASSPPGGGGTDTQYF.